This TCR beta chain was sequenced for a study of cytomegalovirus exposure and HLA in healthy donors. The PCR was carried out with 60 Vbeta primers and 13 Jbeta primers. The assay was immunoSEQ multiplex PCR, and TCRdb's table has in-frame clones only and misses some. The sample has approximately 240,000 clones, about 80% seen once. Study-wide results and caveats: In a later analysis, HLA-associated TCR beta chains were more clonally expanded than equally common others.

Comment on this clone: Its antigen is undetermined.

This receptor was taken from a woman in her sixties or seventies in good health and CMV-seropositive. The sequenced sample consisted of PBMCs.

The CDR3 DNA follows: TGTGCCAGCAGCCAAGGGACTAGCGGGGGGGCCGGCTACAATGAGCAGTTCTTC. As protein: CASSQGTSGGAGYNEQFF. This chain uses TRBV4-2 with TRBJ2-1; 15 bases are a match to TRBD2. Germline CDR1 is LGHNA and CDR2 is YNFKEQ. CDR3 size: 18 residues. V dropped 1 base and J dropped 3; count of bases not matched to a gene: 4.